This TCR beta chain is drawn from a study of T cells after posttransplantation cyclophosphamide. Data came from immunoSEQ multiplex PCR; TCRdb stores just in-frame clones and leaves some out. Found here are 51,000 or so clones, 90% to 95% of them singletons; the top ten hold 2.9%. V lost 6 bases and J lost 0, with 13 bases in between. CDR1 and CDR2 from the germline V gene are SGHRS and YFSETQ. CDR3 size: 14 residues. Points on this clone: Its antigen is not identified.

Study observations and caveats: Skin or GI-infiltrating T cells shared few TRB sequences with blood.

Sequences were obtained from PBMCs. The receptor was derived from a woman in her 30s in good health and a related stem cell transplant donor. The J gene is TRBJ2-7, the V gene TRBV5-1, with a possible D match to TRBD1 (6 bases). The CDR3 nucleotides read TGCGCCAGCAATGGACAGAGTAGCTCCTACGAGCAGTACTTC. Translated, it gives CASNGQSSSYEQYF.